Presented here are 20 T cell receptor beta chains from one specimen sequenced in a study of spatial heterogeneity in lung cancer (dated by TCRdb to the late 2010s). According to the study, the label for this sample's time point signals: sample taken at primary tumor resection. Whole RNA extracted from tumor and nontumor lung tissue, or from cryopreserved PBMC samples, was used for TCR sequencing without cell sorting. Receptor libraries were prepared by 5' RACE. The data were produced on a NextSeq 500. TCRdb passed the public sequencing reads through fastp at Q25 and MiXCR, retaining productive beta sequences. Every distinct CDR3 protein forms one entry, paired with its most common genes and DNA. The sample records tens of thousands of distinct CDR3 sequences, roughly 14% of which are singletons. The ten largest clonotypes hold 7.2% of the sample. The material sequenced was PBMCs, taken at surgery. The receptors come from a male donor with early-stage non-small cell lung cancer.

This clonotype was observed at least ten times. The chain uses TRBV5-4 and TRBJ2-5; 9 bases match TRBD2. V gave up 0 bases and J gave up 2 bases; unmatched junction bases: 2. The CDR3 is 15 residues long. Germline loops: CDR1 SGHNT, CDR2 YYREEE (reference sequence). The CDR3 DNA reads as TGTGCCAGCAGCTTGGGTCTAGCGGGACAAGAGACCCAGTACTTC. It codes for CASSLGLAGQETQYF.

J is TRBJ1-1 and V is TRBV5-1; perhaps TRBD1 as D (6 bases). Germline V gene data show CDR1 as SGHRS and CDR2 as YFSETQ. The CDR3 loop spans 13 amino acids. V lost 5 bases and J lost 4, with 12 bases in between. The CDR3 DNA sequence: TGCGCCAGCAGGAGGACAGTCGGCACTGAAGCTTTCTTT. Translation: CASRRTVGTEAFF.

This clonotype showed up many times. V is TRBV6-5 and J is TRBJ2-1; 7 nucleotides line up with TRBD2. Germline V lookup: CDR1 MNHEY, CDR2 SVGAGI. Losses at the gene ends were 4 bases for V and 5 bases for J; bases not matched to a gene: 8. The CDR3 sequence is 15 residues long. The chain's CDR3 is CASSSPAAGDNEQFF. The DNA of the CDR3 is TGTGCCAGCAGTTCCCCAGCGGCGGGGGACAATGAGCAGTTCTTC.

This clonotype was seen more than once but under ten times. The CDR3: CASSLAGTRGTDTQYF. The CDR3, as DNA: TGCGCCAGCAGCTTGGCCGGGACTAGGGGCACAGATACGCAGTATTTT. J is TRBJ2-3 and V is TRBV5-1; 8 positions match TRBD2. The CDR3 contains 16 residues. CDR1 is SGHRS and CDR2 is YFSETQ in the germline V gene. With 0 bases clipped from V and 1 base from J, the junction kept 4 bases outside the gene matches. The full variable domain, completed using reference TRBV5-1 and TRBJ2-3, is KAGVTQTPRYLIKTRGQQVTLSCSPISGHRSVSWYQQTPGQGLQFLFEYFSETQRNKGNFPGRFSGRQFSNSRSEMNVSTLELGDSALYLCASSLAGTRGTDTQYFGPGTRLTVL.

The table lists this clonotype with a few counts. This chain joins TRBV7-8 and TRBJ2-3, with 9 bases that match TRBD2. After removal of 8 bases from V and 1 base from J, the junction contained 13 bases not matched to a gene. The CDR3 length is 17 residues. CDR1 and CDR2 from the germline V gene are SGHVS and FQNEAQ. The CDR3 nucleotides read TGTGCCAGCCCTGATAATACCCGGACTAGCGGCACAGATACGCAGTATTTT. Encoded protein: CASPDNTRTSGTDTQYF.

The chain joins TRBV6-2 or TRBV6-3 to TRBJ2-1; unclear D gene. Germline V gene lookup returns CDR1 MNHEY and CDR2 SVGEGT. The CDR3 has 15 amino acids. Deletions cut 2 bases from V and 2 bases from J, with 10 bases between. CDR3 residues: CASSYGVVTYNEQFF. The DNA for the CDR3 is TGTGCCAGCAGTTACGGGGTCGTAACCTACAATGAGCAGTTCTTC.

For this clonotype: A read error may explain this, as a much larger clone is one base away. V and J are TRBV12-3 or TRBV12-4 and TRBJ2-7; possibly TRBD1 or TRBD2 for D (6 bases each). The V end lost 11 bases, the J end lost 5 bases, and 22 bases lay between the germline ends. The CDR3 contains 14 residues. In nucleotides, the CDR3 is TGTGCCGGCACCCTCACGGGGGCTAGGAACGAGCAGTACTTC. Amino acids: CAGTLTGARNEQYF.

V gene TRBV10-3 combines with J gene TRBJ2-7, with a possible D match to TRBD2 (7 bases). The ends were cut back, 9 bases at V and 3 bases at J, with 18 bases in the middle. Germline V gene data show CDR1 as ENHRY and CDR2 as SYGVKD. The CDR3 extends over 14 amino acids. Here the CDR3 reads CAIFSGGGDYEQYF. CDR3 in DNA: TGTGCCATTTTTTCGGGGGGCGGCGACTACGAGCAGTACTTC.

The chain's CDR3 is CASSTTRGESTEAFF. CDR3 bases: TGTGCCAGCAGCACCACCCGGGGGGAGAGCACTGAAGCTTTCTTT. The chain recombines TRBV5-4 with TRBJ1-1; perhaps TRBD1 as D (5 bases). This CDR3 region has 15 residues. CDR1 SGHNT and CDR2 YYREEE come from the germline V gene (reference sequence). V lost 4 bases and J 4 bases, leaving 17 bases between the germline ends. Complete variable domain (other parts from reference TRBV5-4 and TRBJ1-1): ETGVTQSPTHLIKTRGQQVTLRCSSQSGHNTVSWYQQALGQGPQFIFQYYREEENGRGNFPPRFSGLQFPNYSSELNVNALELDDSALYLCASSTTRGESTEAFFGQGTRLTVV.

This clonotype was observed many times. The V gene is TRBV27, the J gene TRBJ2-3; possibly TRBD2 for D (7 bases). The CDR3 runs to 14 residues. Between the trimmed V and J ends, which lost 8 bases and 4 bases, there was a span of 16 bases. In germline, CDR1 is MNHEY, CDR2 SMNVEV (reference sequence). The CDR3 nucleotides are TGTGCCAGCGGGGGCCTAGCGGCCCCAGATACGCAGTATTTT. Residues: CASGGLAAPDTQYF.

The table lists this clonotype with a few counts. The chain recombines TRBV10-3 with TRBJ2-5, with TRBD2 matching over 7 bases. The trim removed 0 bases at V and 5 bases at J, leaving 9 bases unmatched. The CDR3 is 16 residues long. Germline lookup yields CDR1 ENHRY and CDR2 SYGVKD. The CDR3 region has the DNA TGTGCCATCAGTGAGTCGACCGCTAGCGGAGGGGAGACCCAGTACTTC. This sequence encodes CAISESTASGGETQYF.

The sample holds a few counts of this clonotype. The rearrangement uses TRBV5-1 and TRBJ1-4; 11 nucleotides line up with TRBD1. From germline, CDR1 is SGHRS and CDR2 YFSETQ. After removal of 4 bases from V and 7 bases from J, the junction contained 9 bases not matched to a gene. This CDR3 comprises 16 residues. The CDR3: CASSIGQGAVFEKLFF. The CDR3 nucleotides read TGCGCCAGCAGCATCGGACAGGGGGCGGTATTTGAAAAACTGTTTTTT.

In its sample, this clonotype was seen many times. The genes are TRBV9 and TRBJ1-1; D is unresolved. V lost 4 bases and J lost 2, with 15 bases in between. This CDR3 comprises 15 residues. CDR1 is SGDLS and CDR2 is YYNGEE in the germline V gene. The CDR3, as DNA: TGTGCCAGCAGCCCCCGGGCAATACTCAACACTGAAGCTTTCTTT. Residues: CASSPRAILNTEAFF.

This clonotype has ten or more counts. The genes are TRBV4-2 and TRBJ2-2, with D perhaps TRBD2 (6 bases). V shed 1 base and J shed 4 bases, with 13 bases lying between them. The CDR3 contains 16 residues. Germline V CDR1 and CDR2: LGHNA, YNFKEQ. The CDR3 bases are TGTGCCAGCAGCCAAGTCGGTAATAGCGGCACCGGGGAGCTGTTTTTT. Translation: CASSQVGNSGTGELFF.

The gene calls are TRBV5-1 and TRBJ2-7; D could derive from TRBD1 or TRBD2 (6 bases each). This CDR3 comprises 14 residues. The germline V and J ends were trimmed by 4 bases and 5 bases, with 16 bases remaining between them. Per germline, CDR1 SGHRS and CDR2 YFSETQ. The CDR3 region is CASSGAGGLNEQYF. Written as DNA, the CDR3 is TGCGCCAGCAGCGGTGCTGGGGGGCTGAACGAGCAGTACTTC.

This chain connects TRBV5-1 to TRBJ2-3; a weak D match, TRBD1 (6 bases). This CDR3 contains 16 residues. V was pared by 4 bases and J by 0 bases, with 15 bases between. The germline CDR1 and CDR2 sequences are SGHRS and YFSETQ. The CDR3 sequence is CASSTGTTQSTDTQYF. The CDR3 bases are TGCGCCAGCAGCACCGGGACAACGCAAAGCACAGATACGCAGTATTTT. Complete variable domain (other parts from reference TRBV5-1 and TRBJ2-3): KAGVTQTPRYLIKTRGQQVTLSCSPISGHRSVSWYQQTPGQGLQFLFEYFSETQRNKGNFPGRFSGRQFSNSRSEMNVSTLELGDSALYLCASSTGTTQSTDTQYFGPGTRLTVL.

This clonotype was found many times. The rearrangement joins TRBV20-1 to TRBJ1-4; TRBD1 might be the D (5 bases). Trimming took 7 bases from V and 3 from J, leaving 6 bases between them. In germline, CDR1 is DFQATT, CDR2 SNEGSKA (reference sequence). This CDR3 comprises 11 residues. CDR3 in DNA: TGCAGTGGGGGCGCTAATGAAAAACTGTTTTTT. Translated, it gives CSGGANEKLFF.

J is TRBJ2-7 and V is TRBV6-2 or TRBV6-3; D call uncertain. Trimming removed 2 bases from V and 6 bases from J, with 8 bases in between. There are 12 residues in the CDR3. Germline CDR1 and CDR2: MNHEY and SVGEGT. The CDR3 region is CASSYTTAEQYF. The DNA of the CDR3 is TGTGCCAGCAGTTACACGACCGCCGAGCAGTACTTC.

This clonotype was seen ten or more times. The chain links TRBV2 to TRBJ2-7; no reliable D call. Trimming left V 5 bases short and J 3 bases short, with 14 bases between. Germline V gives CDR1 SNHLY, CDR2 FYNNEI. The CDR3 loop spans 14 amino acids. The CDR3 here is CASSRMDAFYEQYF. CDR3 sequence (DNA): TGTGCCAGCAGTAGAATGGATGCATTCTACGAGCAGTACTTC.

A few counts support this clonotype. The chain couples TRBV5-1 to TRBJ1-2; TRBD1 matches 8 bases. The CDR3 has 17 amino acids. V lost 1 base and J lost 3; bases outside the gene matches: 11. Germline loops: CDR1 SGHRS, CDR2 YFSETQ. CDR3 amino acids: CASSLSGWDRRDYGYTF. The CDR3 DNA reads as TGCGCCAGCAGCTTGTCCGGCTGGGACAGGAGGGACTATGGCTACACCTTC.